The TCR beta chain under discussion was sequenced for a study of cytomegalovirus exposure and HLA in healthy donors. General study results and limits: The classifier reportedly diagnosed cytomegalovirus status with high specificity and sensitivity. The authors later linked a missense DCLRE1C variant to TCR beta V- and J-gene trimming.

The donors gave bone marrow, and they were healthy. Despite likely unrecorded immune exposures, the donors were nominally healthy at the time of sampling. V shed 8 bases and J 2 bases; nucleotides not matched to a gene: 7. The germline V gene has CDR1 SGHRS and CDR2 YFSETQ. This CDR3 region has 14 residues. About this clone: Its antigen is not identified.

The study ran its PCR with 60 Vbeta and 13 Jbeta primers. TCRdb's table, derived via immunoSEQ multiplex PCR, lists solely in-frame clones and lacks some. The sample lists some 180,000 clones, over 75% seen once, with roughly 3% in the top ten. This receptor was identified in a woman in her 30s in good health and CMV-seronegative. V and J are TRBV5-1 and TRBJ1-2; 9 bases are shared with TRBD1. Source material: PBMCs. The CDR3 DNA reads TGCGCCAGTAACTATGGGACAGGGAACTATGGCTACACCTTC. Translated, it gives CASNYGTGNYGYTF.